These 20 T cell receptor beta chains were sequenced from one sample in a study of cytomegalovirus exposure and HLA in healthy donors. PCR was performed using 60 Vbeta and 13 Jbeta primers. Profiled with immunoSEQ multiplex PCR; TCRdb holds only in-frame clones, not every one. The table records approximately 99,000 clones, around 73% of them present only once. The sample was PBMCs. The receptor source for this set is a man aged 40-49 years in good health and CMV-seronegative.

This clone was detected once. The chain combines TRBV6-5 with TRBJ2-1; 10 bases are shared with TRBD2. CDR3 length: 15 residues. Trimming removed 6 bases from V and 3 bases from J; junction bases left unmatched: 5. Germline V gene lookup returns CDR1 MNHEY and CDR2 SVGAGI. The CDR3 region has the DNA TGTGCCAGCAGCCGCGTAGCGGGGGGCTACAATGAGCAGTTCTTC. This translates into CASSRVAGGYNEQFF.

This chain connects TRBV4-3 to TRBJ1-4; no clear D gene. The CDR3 runs 16 residues. Germline CDR1 LGHNA, CDR2 YSLEER. The ends were cut back, 1 base at V and 8 bases at J, with 17 bases in the middle. CDR3 protein: CASSQAMAVPGEKLFF. The CDR3 DNA reads TGCGCCAGCAGCCAAGCCATGGCGGTGCCGGGAGAAAAACTGTTTTTT.

The chain combines TRBV7-9 with TRBJ2-7; D is possibly TRBD1 (5 bases). Deletions cut 5 bases from V and 6 bases from J, with 11 bases between. CDR3 length: 12 residues. Germline CDR1 is SEHNR and CDR2 is FQNEAQ (reference sequence). The CDR3 sequence: CASSRDSFEQYF. CDR3 nucleotide sequence: TGTGCCAGCAGCCGCGACAGTTTCGAGCAGTACTTC.

The chain carries TRBV6-5 and TRBJ2-3, with 7 bases that match TRBD1. Germline V lookup: CDR1 MNHEY, CDR2 SVGAGI. CDR3 length: 14 residues. V was clipped by 2 bases and J by 8 bases; unmatched bases: 7. The CDR3 loop reads CASSYIGGSGTQYF. DNA of the CDR3: TGTGCCAGCAGTTACATAGGGGGCAGTGGTACGCAGTATTTT.

J is TRBJ1-1 and V is TRBV11-2; unclear D gene. Germline V gene lookup returns CDR1 SGHAT and CDR2 FQNNGV. Trimming cost V 6 bases and J 5 bases, with 10 bases left between them. The CDR3 loop spans 12 amino acids. The CDR3 DNA is TGTGCCAGCAGTTTGAGGGATACTGAAGCTTTCTTT. Its translation is CASSLRDTEAFF.

V gene TRBV5-1 combines with J gene TRBJ2-7; tentatively, D is TRBD1 (7 bases). The germline V gene has CDR1 SGHRS and CDR2 YFSETQ. The V and J ends lost 2 bases and 5 bases respectively, with 14 bases between them. This CDR3 region has 14 residues. For the CDR3, the DNA is TGCGCCAGCAGCTTAGCAGGGGGGATTCACGAGCAGTACTTC. This translates into CASSLAGGIHEQYF. Drawing the rest from reference TRBV5-1 and TRBJ2-7, the complete variable domain is KAGVTQTPRYLIKTRGQQVTLSCSPISGHRSVSWYQQTPGQGLQFLFEYFSETQRNKGNFPGRFSGRQFSNSRSEMNVSTLELGDSALYLCASSLAGGIHEQYFGPGTRLTVT.

This chain uses TRBV7-2 with TRBJ2-7, with 9 nucleotides matching TRBD2. The CDR3 runs 17 residues. After removal of 5 bases from V and 5 bases from J, the junction contained 16 bases not matched to a gene. Germline-derived CDR1 and CDR2 are SGHTA and FQGNSA. CDR3 nucleotide sequence: TGTGCCAGCAGCGGGAGGGGACCGGGACTAGCACCGGACGAGCAGTACTTC. Translating gives CASSGRGPGLAPDEQYF.

The V gene is TRBV6-5, the J gene TRBJ2-2, with D perhaps matching TRBD1 (6 bases). Per the germline V gene, CDR1 is MNHEY and CDR2 is SVGAGI. Trimming left V 4 bases short and J 5 bases short, with 14 bases between. This CDR3 comprises 15 residues. CDR3: CASSLMGAGTGELFF. DNA for the CDR3: TGTGCCAGCAGTTTAATGGGGGCCGGAACCGGGGAGCTGTTTTTT.

As for this clone: At one end, the junction sequence differs from germline, possibly due to a read error. This chain connects TRBV18 to TRBJ2-3; 8 bases are a match to TRBD2. Germline V lookup: CDR1 KGHSH, CDR2 LQKENI. The CDR3 length is 16 residues. The CDR3 loop is CASSPQIAGNTDTQYF. DNA for the CDR3: TGTGCCAGCTCTCCACAGATAGCGGGGAACACAGATACGCAGTATTTT.

This chain connects TRBV29-1 to TRBJ1-4; D is perhaps TRBD1 (5 bases). This CDR3 has 11 amino acids. V was clipped by 6 bases and J by 8 bases, with 10 bases between them. Per germline, CDR1 SQVTM and CDR2 ANQGSEA. Written as DNA, the CDR3 is TGCAGCGTCCGACAGAGGGAAAAACTGTTTTTT. Amino acids: CSVRQREKLFF.

In this sample, this clone turned up a few times. V and J are TRBV4-1 and TRBJ2-7; 9 bases are shared with TRBD2. Germline CDR1 is MGHRA and CDR2 is YSYEKL. The CDR3 spans 15 residues. Trimming removed 1 base from V and 2 bases from J; junction bases left unmatched: 3. The CDR3 is CASSQAAGGAYEQYF. Written as DNA, the CDR3 is TGCGCCAGCAGCCAAGCAGCGGGGGGCGCCTACGAGCAGTACTTC.

Worth noting for this clone: At one of its ends the junction is not consistent with the germline gene, which may arise from a read error. The gene calls are TRBV10-3 and TRBJ2-7, with unresolved D. The CDR3 extends over 13 amino acids. Germline V gene data show CDR1 as ENHRY and CDR2 as SYGVKD. CDR3 sequence reads: CVISESSGYEQYF. The CDR3 DNA reads as TGTGTCATCAGTGAGTCGTCAGGTTACGAGCAGTACTTC.

V and J are TRBV6-6 and TRBJ1-6, with D perhaps TRBD1 (5 bases). This CDR3 is built from 15 residues. The germline V gene has CDR1 MNHNY and CDR2 SVGAGI (reference sequence). The ends were cut back, 5 bases at V and 10 bases at J, with 18 bases in the middle. The CDR3, as DNA: TGTGCCAGCAGTAGGGGTAGGGTACTTGGATCACCCCTCCACTTT. It encodes CASSRGRVLGSPLHF.

This chain joins TRBV5-6 and TRBJ2-7; D may be TRBD2 (7 bases). Deletions cut 7 bases from V and 2 bases from J, with 16 bases between. Germline V gives CDR1 SGHDT, CDR2 YYEEEE. The CDR3 spans 14 residues. CDR3 bases: TGTGCCAGCTGTTCGGGGGGCAGGGCCTACGAGCAGTACTTC. Translated, it gives CASCSGGRAYEQYF.

Here the CDR3 DNA reads TGTGCCAGCTCACCCCAAAGACGTGGGCACAATCAGCCCCAGCATTTT. It yields the protein CASSPQRRGHNQPQHF. This rearrangement joins TRBV18 to TRBJ1-5; D call uncertain. Trimming took 3 bases from V and 3 from J, leaving 15 bases between them. The CDR3 is 16 residues long. CDR1 and CDR2 from the germline V gene are KGHSH and LQKENI.

This clone was detected once. The chain combines TRBV27 with TRBJ2-3; 10 bases match TRBD1. The CDR3 is made up of 16 amino acids. The germline V gene encodes CDR1 MNHEY and CDR2 SMNVEV (reference sequence). Trimming at V came to 2 bases and at J to 4 bases, leaving 6 bases not matched to a gene. Here the CDR3 reads CASSLGTGETPDTQYF. CDR3 nucleotides: TGTGCCAGCAGTTTAGGGACAGGGGAGACCCCAGATACGCAGTATTTT.

The chain couples TRBV5-8 to TRBJ2-5; tentative D call: TRBD1 (5 bases). The V gene's germline CDR1 is SGHTS and CDR2 YDEGEE. The CDR3 sequence is 17 residues long. Trimming took off 0 bases at V and 3 bases at J, with 18 bases between the two ends. CDR3 in DNA: TGTGCCAGCAGCTTGGTTGTAGGGGCGAGTCGCAAAGAGACCCAGTACTTC. This codes for CASSLVVGASRKETQYF.

The gene calls are TRBV28 and TRBJ2-7; 8 bases match TRBD2. V lost 8 bases to trimming and J lost 2 bases; unmatched junction nucleotides: 8. From germline, CDR1 is MDHEN and CDR2 SYDVKM. This CDR3 spans 14 amino acids. The CDR3 DNA follows: TGTGCCAGCCAGGGATTCGGGGGGGCCTACGAGCAGTACTTC. The encoded protein is CASQGFGGAYEQYF. The whole variable domain, filled in from reference TRBV28 and TRBJ2-7, reads DVKVTQSSRYLVKRTGEKVFLECVQDMDHENMFWYRQDPGLGLRLIYFSYDVKMKEKGDIPEGYSVSREKKERFSLILESASTNQTSMYLCASQGFGGAYEQYFGPGTRLTVT.

This clone appeared a few times. The rearrangement links TRBV28 to TRBJ2-3; tentative D call: TRBD2 (5 bases). Between the trimmed V and J ends, which lost 7 bases and 2 bases, there was a span of 19 bases. Germline V gene sequence: CDR1 MDHEN, CDR2 SYDVKM. This CDR3 spans 16 amino acids. The CDR3 DNA reads as TGTGCCAGCACCCCCCGGACGGGGAGTGACACAGATACGCAGTATTTT. It codes for CASTPRTGSDTDTQYF.

The chain uses TRBV6-5 and TRBJ2-1; 9 bases map to TRBD1. CDR1 is MNHEY and CDR2 is SVGAGI in the germline V gene. This CDR3 is 14 amino acids long. Trimming cost V 6 bases and J 9 bases; bases outside gene matches: 9. CDR3 sequence reads: CASSRQGGGGEQFF. The CDR3, as DNA: TGTGCCAGCAGCCGACAGGGGGGTGGTGGTGAGCAGTTCTTC.